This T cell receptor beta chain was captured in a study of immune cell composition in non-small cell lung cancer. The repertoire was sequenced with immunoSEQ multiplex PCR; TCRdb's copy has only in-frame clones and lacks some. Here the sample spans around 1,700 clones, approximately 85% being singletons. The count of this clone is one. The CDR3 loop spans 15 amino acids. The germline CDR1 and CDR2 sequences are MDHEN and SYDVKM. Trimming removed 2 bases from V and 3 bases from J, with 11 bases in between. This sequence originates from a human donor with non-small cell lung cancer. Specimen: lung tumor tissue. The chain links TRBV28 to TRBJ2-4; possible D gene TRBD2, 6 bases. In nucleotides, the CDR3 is TGTGCCAGCAGTTTAGTATGGGGGGACAAAAACATTCAGTACTTC. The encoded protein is CASSLVWGDKNIQYF.